Below, one T cell receptor beta chain is given with its context. Its target is not known. Losses at the gene ends were 0 bases for V and 1 base for J; bases not matched to a gene: 13. This CDR3 spans 19 amino acids. Germline CDR1 is SGHRS and CDR2 is YFSETQ. Profiling relied on immunoSEQ multiplex PCR, and the TCRdb table lists in-frame clones only, not all of them. The repertoire includes 40,000 or so clones, approximately 76% of them detected once, and about 5% sits in the top ten. The data are from a study of a mutant IDH1 vaccine in newly diagnosed glioma. The wider study: Administration of eight vaccinations to patients took place in weeks 1, 3, 5, 7, 11, 15, 19, 23. Vaccinations were initiated 4-6 weeks following radiotherapy alone, or were given together with temozolomide cycles.

The time point is: week 23, last vaccination. Mutant IDH1 20-mer peptide, at 300 ug, made up each vaccine dose, with topical imiquimod. The study enrolled donors with new WHO grade 3 or 4 IDH1-mutant, ATRX-lost astrocytomas. Overall study findings and caveats: Vaccine-induced immune responses were detected in approximately 93% of patients.

This TCR was sampled from a man aged 45 to 65 with glioma. Sequenced material: PBMCs, taken from a glioma patient whose treatment included an IDH1 peptide vaccine. V and J are TRBV5-1 and TRBJ2-1, with 7 bases that match TRBD1. The CDR3 region has the DNA TGCGCCAGCAGCTTGGAGGGGACAGTGGCCCTAGGGTCCTACAATGAGCAGTTCTTC. Translating it yields CASSLEGTVALGSYNEQFF.